A single sample gave rise to the 30 T cell receptor beta chains below, sequenced in a study of T cells in Graves' hyperthyroidism and ophthalmopathy. RNA transcripts were the template for amplifying TCR beta CDR3 regions. A first-round RT-PCR of the TCR CDR3 used the HTBI primer set. From the multiplex PCR reads, TCRdb called clonotypes with MiXCR, one entry per CDR3 protein. The sample consists of a few hundred thousand distinct CDR3 sequences, around 42% of them appearing once. The sample taken for sequencing was peripheral blood or thyroid tissue (not recorded which). The receptors derive from an adult woman with Graves' disease, either hyperthyroidism or ophthalmopathy (not recorded which).

Only a few counts were recorded for this clonotype. The chain is built from TRBV10-3 and TRBJ2-7, with D possibly matching TRBD1 (6 bases). V was trimmed by 4 bases and J by 5 bases, leaving 12 bases between them. The length of the CDR3 is 13 residues. Germline V gives CDR1 ENHRY, CDR2 SYGVKD. CDR3 region: CAISGGTFHEQYF. The CDR3 DNA is TGTGCCATCAGTGGGGGGACATTCCACGAGCAGTACTTC.

This clonotype was observed a single time. CDR3 nucleotides: TGTGCCAGCAGCTTAGTGGCAGGGCAGCCGGGTTCACCCCTCCACTTT. It specifies CASSLVAGQPGSPLHF. The chain carries TRBV7-9 and TRBJ1-6, with D possibly TRBD1 on 5 matching bases. CDR1 SEHNR and CDR2 FQNEAQ come from the germline V gene (reference sequence). Trimming stripped 1 base from V and 9 bases from J, with 16 bases between. CDR3 length: 16 amino acids.

This clonotype was seen many times. The chain carries TRBV7-3 and TRBJ2-5; tentatively, D is TRBD2 (6 bases). Trimming removed 8 bases from V and 5 bases from J, with 18 bases in between. The CDR3 has 14 amino acids. The germline gives CDR1 SGHTA, CDR2 FQGTGA. CDR3: CASSSEGRMETQYF. The CDR3 DNA is TGTGCCAGCTCCTCGGAGGGGAGAATGGAGACCCAGTACTTC.

This clonotype was seen ten or more times. V gene TRBV7-9 combines with J gene TRBJ2-7, with 10 bases identical to TRBD1. The CDR3 loop spans 15 amino acids. Germline assignment: CDR1 SEHNR and CDR2 FQNEAQ (reference sequence). Losses at the gene ends were 5 bases for V and 3 bases for J; bases not matched to a gene: 7. CDR3 in amino acids: CASSPDRGQFYEQYF. The DNA of the CDR3 is TGTGCCAGCAGCCCCGACAGGGGGCAGTTCTACGAGCAGTACTTC.

The sample holds many counts of this clonotype. This rearrangement joins TRBV4-2 to TRBJ1-5, with 8 positions matching TRBD1. The ends lost 3 bases at V and 7 bases at J; junction bases unmatched: 8. This CDR3 has 15 residues. Germline V CDR1 and CDR2: LGHNA, YNFKEQ. The CDR3 region has the DNA TGTGCCAGCAGCCAGATCGCAGGGGGCCGACAGCCCCAGCATTTT. Translated, it gives CASSQIAGGRQPQHF.

J is TRBJ1-1 and V is TRBV15, with unresolved D. The CDR3 covers 14 residues. Germline CDR1 reads LNHNV; CDR2 reads YYDKDF (reference sequence). Trimming shortened V by 2 bases and J by 7 bases, and 14 bases separated the two germline ends. CDR3 sequence (DNA): TGTGCCACCAGCAGATCAAGCGCTGAGAATGAAGCTTTCTTT. Protein sequence: CATSRSSAENEAFF.

This clonotype was counted at least ten times. V gene TRBV5-1 combines with J gene TRBJ2-7; 8 nucleotides align to TRBD2. Germline V lookup: CDR1 SGHRS, CDR2 YFSETQ. V trimming: 4 bases; J trimming: 4 bases; junction bases outside the gene matches: 7. The CDR3 is made up of 14 amino acids. The CDR3 sequence is CASSPGGTLYEQYF. CDR3 DNA sequence: TGCGCCAGCAGCCCGGGGGGGACTTTATACGAGCAGTACTTC. The variable domain in full, completed from reference TRBV5-1 and TRBJ2-7, reads KAGVTQTPRYLIKTRGQQVTLSCSPISGHRSVSWYQQTPGQGLQFLFEYFSETQRNKGNFPGRFSGRQFSNSRSEMNVSTLELGDSALYLCASSPGGTLYEQYFGPGTRLTVT.

The sample holds many counts of this clonotype. The V and J genes are TRBV20-1 and TRBJ1-3, with a possible D match to TRBD1 (5 bases). Germline V gives CDR1 DFQATT, CDR2 SNEGSKA (reference sequence). The ends were cut back, 5 bases at V and 0 bases at J, with 11 bases in the middle. The CDR3 is 14 residues long. The CDR3 reads CSASQGSSGNTIYF. CDR3 nucleotide sequence: TGCAGTGCTTCGCAGGGATCCTCTGGAAACACCATATATTTT.

The rearrangement joins TRBV5-5 to TRBJ2-2; D call uncertain. V lost 0 bases and J 4 bases, leaving 16 bases between the germline ends. The CDR3 totals 17 residues. Germline values: CDR1 SGHKS, CDR2 YYEKEE (reference sequence). The CDR3 nucleotides read TGTGCCAGCAGCTTGGCGGGTCTCCCCACTATCACCGGGGAGCTGTTTTTT. Its protein product is CASSLAGLPTITGELFF.

Concerning this clonotype itself: An end of the junction differs from the germline gene, which may be a read error. V usage is TRBV29-1 and J usage is TRBJ2-1; no firm D call. CDR1 is SQVTM and CDR2 is ANQGSEA in the germline V gene. The CDR3 length is 14 residues. The CDR3 region has the DNA TGCAGCGTTCGTTGGCAATTCTCCAACAATGAGCAGTTCTTC. Translating gives CSVRWQFSNNEQFF.

This clonotype appeared a few times. The chain uses TRBV7-9 and TRBJ1-2, with D uncertain. With 2 bases removed from V and 3 bases from J, the gap between germline ends came to 7 bases. CDR3 length: 13 amino acids. In germline, CDR1 is SEHNR, CDR2 FQNEAQ (reference sequence). The CDR3: CASSLFGDYGYTF. Here the CDR3 DNA reads TGTGCCAGCAGCTTATTCGGGGACTATGGCTACACCTTC.

In this sample, this clonotype turned up many times. The V gene is TRBV7-9, the J gene TRBJ1-1, with 7 bases that match TRBD1. CDR3 length equals 12 residues. Germline CDR1 reads SEHNR; CDR2 reads FQNEAQ (reference sequence). V trimming: 11 bases; J trimming: 9 bases; junction bases outside the gene matches: 12. The CDR3 region is CAAGGERGKAFF. CDR3 in DNA: TGTGCCGCAGGGGGGGAACGGGGGAAAGCTTTCTTT.

The chain has TRBV7-9 and TRBJ2-5; possible D gene TRBD1, 6 bases. Germline CDR1 is SEHNR and CDR2 is FQNEAQ (reference sequence). V was trimmed by 4 bases and J by 0 bases, leaving 15 bases between them. The CDR3 runs to 16 residues. The CDR3 nucleotides read TGTGCCAGCAGCTCCCCAGTTAGACAGGACCAAGAGACCCAGTACTTC. It is translated as CASSSPVRQDQETQYF.

This clonotype was detected ten times or more. The chain employs TRBV24-1 and TRBJ2-2; perhaps D is TRBD1 or TRBD2 (5 bases each). Between the trimmed V and J ends, which lost 5 bases and 6 bases, there was a span of 12 bases. The CDR3 covers 14 residues. Germline V gene sequence: CDR1 KGHDR, CDR2 SFDVKD. CDR3 loop: CATSGGYEAGELFF. CDR3 DNA sequence: TGTGCCACCAGTGGGGGGTATGAAGCCGGGGAGCTGTTTTTT.

Only one count was recorded for this clonotype. V usage is TRBV29-1 and J usage is TRBJ1-2; D is undetermined. Germline CDR1 reads SQVTM; CDR2 reads ANQGSEA. V was pared by 5 bases and J by 7 bases, with 20 bases between. The CDR3 is 14 residues long. The CDR3 loop reads CSVLWAPPGCGYTF. The CDR3 DNA is TGCAGCGTTCTCTGGGCACCGCCGGGCTGTGGCTACACCTTC.

In its sample, this clonotype was seen many times. The V and J genes are TRBV12-3 or TRBV12-4 and TRBJ1-1, with D hard to call. The V and J ends lost 8 bases and 4 bases respectively, with 11 bases between them. The CDR3 is 12 amino acids. The CDR3 spells CASGLLGTEAFF. CDR3 nucleotides: TGTGCCAGCGGCCTTTTGGGCACTGAAGCTTTCTTT.

With regard to this clonotype: The CDR3 end shows no conserved phenylalanine or tryptophan, and so a read error is likely. The CDR3 bases are TGCAGTTCGAGGACAGGGGACTTTGGTCCACCCCTCCACTGT. Translating gives CSSRTGDFGPPLHC. V and J are TRBV20-1 and TRBJ1-6, with 9 positions matching TRBD1. V dropped 8 bases and J dropped 11; count of bases not matched to a gene: 13. This CDR3 contains 14 residues. The germline gives CDR1 DFQATT, CDR2 SNEGSKA (reference sequence).

The CDR3 here is CASSWARGGPQTGELFF. CDR3 coding DNA: TGCGCCAGCAGCTGGGCCCGGGGGGGGCCACAAACCGGGGAGCTGTTTTTT. The chain links TRBV5-1 to TRBJ2-2; 8 bases line up with TRBD2. CDR3 length equals 17 residues. With V trimmed by 3 bases and J by 5 bases, 12 bases remained unmatched. Germline-derived CDR1 and CDR2 are SGHRS and YFSETQ.

The chain uses TRBV6-5 and TRBJ2-2; D unresolved. Germline V CDR1 and CDR2: MNHEY, SVGAGI. This CDR3 is built from 14 residues. V was shortened by 2 bases and J by 5 bases, with 9 bases between the two germline ends. The CDR3 nucleotides read TGTGCCAGCAGTTACAGCGATGCAACCGGGGAGCTGTTTTTT. Its translation: CASSYSDATGELFF.

The CDR3 here is CASSAETQETQYF. The CDR3 nucleotides read TGCGCCAGCAGTGCAGAAACCCAAGAGACCCAGTACTTC. The rearrangement links TRBV10-2 to TRBJ2-5; unclear D gene. V lost 4 bases to trimming and J lost 1 base, with 7 bases between them. The CDR3 covers 13 residues. Germline lookup yields CDR1 WSHSY and CDR2 SAAADI.

This clonotype was seen repeatedly, ten times or more. The genes are TRBV12-3 or TRBV12-4 and TRBJ2-5, with a weak D call TRBD1 (5 bases). V was shortened by 6 bases and J by 4 bases, with 15 bases between the two germline ends. The CDR3 has 14 residues. The CDR3 reads CASSPRGLGETQYF. The DNA for the CDR3 is TGTGCCAGCAGCCCTAGGGGTCTGGGAGAGACCCAGTACTTC.

V and J are TRBV5-1 and TRBJ1-4; D gene unclear. Per the germline V gene, CDR1 is SGHRS and CDR2 is YFSETQ. This CDR3 is 13 amino acids long. Trimming shortened V by 0 bases and J by 7 bases, and 7 bases separated the two germline ends. CDR3 loop: CASSLVGSEKLFF. CDR3 sequence (DNA): TGCGCCAGCAGCTTGGTTGGGTCTGAAAAACTGTTTTTT. Using reference TRBV5-1 and TRBJ1-4 for the parts outside the CDR3, the full variable domain is KAGVTQTPRYLIKTRGQQVTLSCSPISGHRSVSWYQQTPGQGLQFLFEYFSETQRNKGNFPGRFSGRQFSNSRSEMNVSTLELGDSALYLCASSLVGSEKLFFGSGTQLSVL.

The CDR3 coding sequence is TGTGCCAGCAGTACGCGACAGGGCGGAGAAAAACTGTTTTTT. Protein product: CASSTRQGGEKLFF. The chain employs TRBV12-3 or TRBV12-4 and TRBJ1-4; 7 bases match TRBD1. V was clipped by 5 bases and J by 8 bases; unmatched bases: 8. This CDR3 is 14 amino acids long.

This clonotype was counted a single time. The chain combines TRBV5-1 with TRBJ2-3; D is uncertain. V lost 0 bases, J lost 4 bases, and 15 bases lay in between. The length of the CDR3 is 16 residues. The V gene's germline CDR1 is SGHRS and CDR2 YFSETQ. CDR3 sequence: CASSLAPSALADTQYF. The DNA for the CDR3 is TGCGCCAGCAGCTTGGCCCCTAGTGCGTTGGCAGATACGCAGTATTTT.

The CDR3 protein is CASVGTGGDEQYF. Here the CDR3 DNA reads TGTGCCAGCGTTGGGACAGGGGGAGACGAGCAGTACTTC. V usage is TRBV28 and J usage is TRBJ2-7, with TRBD1 matching 11 bases. The CDR3 spans 13 residues. Per germline, CDR1 MDHEN and CDR2 SYDVKM. Germline trimming cut 8 bases from V and 5 bases from J; bases unmatched to any gene: 5.

The chain uses TRBV7-9 and TRBJ2-7; no firm D call. The CDR3 spans 11 residues. V gave up 4 bases and J gave up 7 bases, with 8 bases separating them. Germline CDR1 and CDR2: SEHNR and FQNEAQ (reference sequence). CDR3 protein: CASSSPEEQYF. The CDR3 nucleotides are TGTGCCAGCAGCTCTCCCGAGGAGCAGTACTTC.

This clonotype was found many times. The chain couples TRBV4-1 to TRBJ2-5; D is perhaps TRBD1 (6 bases). Trimming pared 0 bases from V and 4 bases from J, leaving 6 bases between. Germline V gene data show CDR1 as MGHRA and CDR2 as YSYEKL. The CDR3 consists of 13 residues. CDR3 in DNA: TGCGCCAGCAGCCAAGAACAGGGAGAGACCCAGTACTTC. This translates into CASSQEQGETQYF.

This chain uses TRBV24-1 with TRBJ2-1; TRBD2 might be the D (6 bases). The V end was cut by 5 bases, the J end by 2 bases, with 24 bases between. The CDR3 is 19 residues long. Germline V gene data show CDR1 as KGHDR and CDR2 as SFDVKD. The DNA of the CDR3 is TGTGCCACCAGTGGACCGGGCAGGGAACTAGCCGGAGCCTACAATGAGCAGTTCTTC. As protein: CATSGPGRELAGAYNEQFF.

This clonotype has a count of ten or more. This CDR3 reads CASTITGVGTEAFF. Written as DNA, the CDR3 is TGTGCCAGCACAATAACTGGGGTTGGCACTGAAGCTTTCTTT. The rearrangement joins TRBV7-9 to TRBJ1-1; no clear D gene. Looked up from germline, CDR1 is SEHNR and CDR2 is FQNEAQ (reference sequence). This CDR3 is built from 14 residues. With 7 bases removed from V and 4 bases from J, the gap between germline ends came to 16 bases.

Note on this clonotype: Given a much more abundant clone one base away, this may be a read error. The chain joins TRBV6-5 to TRBJ1-3; D gene uncertain. The CDR3 is 14 amino acids. Germline-derived CDR1 and CDR2 are MNHEY and SVGAGI. CDR3 in amino acids: CTSSPRVAGNTIYF. CDR3 nucleotide sequence: TGTACCAGCAGTCCAAGGGTTGCTGGAAACACCATATATTTT.